This TCR beta chain was captured by sequencing in a study of CD8 T cells in Susac syndrome. Per germline, CDR1 LNHDA and CDR2 SQIVND (reference sequence). V lost 6 bases, J lost 2 bases, and 5 bases stayed unmatched. The length of the CDR3 is 15 residues. This clonotype is a singleton in its sample. TCR beta sequencing was performed on blood CD8+ and CD4+ T cells. RNA, at about 0.45 to 1 ug, was reverse transcribed with random hexamers. TCRdb re-called the immunoSEQ multiplex PCR reads through MiXCR, storing one row per CDR3 protein. This table has 150,000 to 200,000 distinct CDR3 sequences, 93% appearing once.

What was sequenced was CD4+ T cells from PBMCs. This TCR came from a human donor in good health. The rearrangement uses TRBV19 and TRBJ2-2; 8 bases map to TRBD2. The CDR3 nucleotides read TGTGCCAGTAGCCCACGGGGGGGAAACACCGGGGAGCTGTTTTTT. Encoded protein: CASSPRGGNTGELFF.